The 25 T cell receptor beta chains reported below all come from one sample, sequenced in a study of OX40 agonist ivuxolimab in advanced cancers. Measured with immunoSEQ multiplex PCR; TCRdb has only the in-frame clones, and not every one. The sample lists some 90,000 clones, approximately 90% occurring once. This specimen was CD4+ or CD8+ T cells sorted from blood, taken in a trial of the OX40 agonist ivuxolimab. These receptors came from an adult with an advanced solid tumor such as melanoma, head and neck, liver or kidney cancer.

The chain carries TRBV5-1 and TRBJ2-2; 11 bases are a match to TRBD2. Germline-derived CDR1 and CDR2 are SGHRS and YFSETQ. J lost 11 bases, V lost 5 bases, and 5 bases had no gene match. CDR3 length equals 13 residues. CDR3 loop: CASRGTSGLELFF. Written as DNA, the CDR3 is TGCGCCAGCAGGGGGACTAGCGGCCTCGAGCTGTTTTTT.

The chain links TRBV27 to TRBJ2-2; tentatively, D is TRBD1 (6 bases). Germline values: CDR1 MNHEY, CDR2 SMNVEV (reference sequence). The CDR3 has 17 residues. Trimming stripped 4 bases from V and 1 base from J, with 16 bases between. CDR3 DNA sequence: TGTGCCAGCAGTTCCTCCAGGGGCCCAAGGAACACCGGGGAGCTGTTTTTT. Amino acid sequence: CASSSSRGPRNTGELFF.

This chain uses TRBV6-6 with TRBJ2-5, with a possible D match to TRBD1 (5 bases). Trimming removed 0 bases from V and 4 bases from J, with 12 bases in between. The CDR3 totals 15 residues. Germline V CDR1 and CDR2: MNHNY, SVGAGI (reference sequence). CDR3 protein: CASSYSIRVGETQYF. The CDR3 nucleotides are TGTGCCAGCAGTTACTCAATCAGGGTCGGAGAGACCCAGTACTTC.

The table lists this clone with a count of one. In DNA, the CDR3 is TGCGCCAGCAATACAGGGGACTCTGGAAACACCATATATTTT. Translated, it gives CASNTGDSGNTIYF. The V gene is TRBV10-2, the J gene TRBJ1-3; 7 positions agree with TRBD1. The V and J ends lost 7 bases and 0 bases, in that order; junction bases with no gene match: 3. The CDR3 is 14 residues long. CDR1 is WSHSY, CDR2 SAAADI, per germline.

DNA for the CDR3: TGTGCCAGCAGCTGGGGACAGGGCACCTACAATGAGCAGTTCTTC. Its protein product is CASSWGQGTYNEQFF. This chain connects TRBV5-6 to TRBJ2-1, with 9 nucleotides matching TRBD1. V gave up 3 bases and J gave up 2 bases; unmatched junction bases: 3. This CDR3 is built from 15 residues. Germline V gene lookup returns CDR1 SGHDT and CDR2 YYEEEE.

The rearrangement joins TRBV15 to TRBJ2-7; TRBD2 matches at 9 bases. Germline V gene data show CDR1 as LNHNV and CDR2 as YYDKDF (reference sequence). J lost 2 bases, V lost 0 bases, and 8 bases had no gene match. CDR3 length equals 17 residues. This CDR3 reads CATSRDKAGGPPYEQYF. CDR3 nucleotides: TGTGCCACCAGCAGAGATAAGGCGGGAGGGCCACCCTACGAGCAGTACTTC.

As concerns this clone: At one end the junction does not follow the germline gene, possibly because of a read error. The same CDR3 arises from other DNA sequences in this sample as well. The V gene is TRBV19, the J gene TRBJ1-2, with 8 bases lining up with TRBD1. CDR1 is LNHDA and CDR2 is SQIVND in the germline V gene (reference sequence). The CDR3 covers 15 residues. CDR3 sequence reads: CATEDRAGSNYGYTF. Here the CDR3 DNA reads TGTGCCACTGAGGACAGGGCTGGCTCTAATTATGGCTACACCTTC.

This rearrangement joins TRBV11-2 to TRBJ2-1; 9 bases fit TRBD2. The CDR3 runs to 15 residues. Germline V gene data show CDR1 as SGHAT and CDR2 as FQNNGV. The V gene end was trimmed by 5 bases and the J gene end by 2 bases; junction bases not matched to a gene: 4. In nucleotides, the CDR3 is TGTGCCAGCAGCAAGTTAGCGGGAGCCTACAATGAGCAGTTCTTC. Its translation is CASSKLAGAYNEQFF.

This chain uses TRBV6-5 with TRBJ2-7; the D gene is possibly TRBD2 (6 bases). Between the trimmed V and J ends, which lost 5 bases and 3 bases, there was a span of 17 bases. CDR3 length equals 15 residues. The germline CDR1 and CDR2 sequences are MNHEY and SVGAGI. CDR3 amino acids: CASSVSGHRGYEQYF. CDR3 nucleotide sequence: TGTGCCAGCAGTGTTAGCGGACACCGGGGCTACGAGCAGTACTTC.

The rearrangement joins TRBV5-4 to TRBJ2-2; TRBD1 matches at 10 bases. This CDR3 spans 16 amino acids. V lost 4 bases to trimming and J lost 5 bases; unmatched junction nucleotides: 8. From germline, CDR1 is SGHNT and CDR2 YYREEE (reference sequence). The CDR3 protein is CASSPGTGVRTGELFF. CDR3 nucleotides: TGTGCCAGCAGCCCCGGGACAGGGGTTCGTACCGGGGAGCTGTTTTTT.

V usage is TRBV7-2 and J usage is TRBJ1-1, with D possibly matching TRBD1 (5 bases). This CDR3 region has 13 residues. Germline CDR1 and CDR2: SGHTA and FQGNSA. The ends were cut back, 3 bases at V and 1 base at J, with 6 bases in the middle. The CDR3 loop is CASSFTGNTEAFF. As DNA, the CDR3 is TGTGCCAGCAGCTTTACAGGGAACACTGAAGCTTTCTTT.

The CDR3 nucleotides are TGCGCCAGCAGCTTGGCTTCAGCTGGAAACACCATATATTTT. This gives the protein CASSLASAGNTIYF. The chain joins TRBV5-1 to TRBJ1-3, with D unresolved. The V gene lost 0 bases and the J gene lost 2 bases, with 6 bases spanning the gap. This CDR3 has 14 amino acids. Germline V gene sequence: CDR1 SGHRS, CDR2 YFSETQ. Full variable domain (remainder filled in from reference TRBV5-1 and TRBJ1-3): KAGVTQTPRYLIKTRGQQVTLSCSPISGHRSVSWYQQTPGQGLQFLFEYFSETQRNKGNFPGRFSGRQFSNSRSEMNVSTLELGDSALYLCASSLASAGNTIYFGEGSWLTVV.

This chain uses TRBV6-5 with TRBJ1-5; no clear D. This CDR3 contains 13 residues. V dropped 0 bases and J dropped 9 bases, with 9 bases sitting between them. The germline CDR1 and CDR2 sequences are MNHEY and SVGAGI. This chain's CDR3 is CASSYSTRVPQHF. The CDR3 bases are TGTGCCAGCAGTTACTCGACAAGGGTGCCCCAGCATTTT.

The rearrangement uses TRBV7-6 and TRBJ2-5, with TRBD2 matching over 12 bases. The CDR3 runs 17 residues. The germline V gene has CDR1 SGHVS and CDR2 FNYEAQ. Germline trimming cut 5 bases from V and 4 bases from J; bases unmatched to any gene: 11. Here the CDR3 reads CASSAVRLAGAGETQYF. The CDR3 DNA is TGTGCCAGCAGCGCAGTCAGACTAGCGGGAGCAGGAGAGACCCAGTACTTC. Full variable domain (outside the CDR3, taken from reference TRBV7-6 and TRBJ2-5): GAGVSQSPRYKVTKRGQDVALRCDPISGHVSLYWYRQALGQGPEFLTYFNYEAQQDKSGLPNDRFSAERPEGSISTLTIQRTEQRDSAMYRCASSAVRLAGAGETQYFGPGTRLLVL.

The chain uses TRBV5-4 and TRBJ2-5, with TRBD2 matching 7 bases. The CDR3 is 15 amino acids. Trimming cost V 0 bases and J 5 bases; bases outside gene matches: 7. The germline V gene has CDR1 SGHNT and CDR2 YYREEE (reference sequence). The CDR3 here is CASSLAGKGGETQYF. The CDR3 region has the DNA TGTGCCAGCAGCTTGGCTGGCAAGGGAGGGGAGACCCAGTACTTC.

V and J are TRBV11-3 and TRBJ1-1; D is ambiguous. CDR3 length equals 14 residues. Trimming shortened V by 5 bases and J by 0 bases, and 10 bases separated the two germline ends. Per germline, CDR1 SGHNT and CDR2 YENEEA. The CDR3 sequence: CASSSHQVNTEAFF. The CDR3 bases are TGTGCCAGCAGCAGCCATCAGGTGAACACTGAAGCTTTCTTT. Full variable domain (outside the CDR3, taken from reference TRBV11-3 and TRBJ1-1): EAGVVQSPRYKIIEKKQPVAFWCNPISGHNTLYWYLQNLGQGPELLIRYENEEAVDDSQLPKDRFSAERLKGVDSTLKIQPAELGDSAVYLCASSSHQVNTEAFFGQGTRLTVV.

This chain's CDR3 is CAWLPSGSDTQYF. DNA for the CDR3: TGTGCCTGGCTCCCCTCGGGATCAGATACGCAGTATTTT. V is TRBV30 and J is TRBJ2-3; a weak D match, TRBD2 (5 bases). Trimming left V 5 bases short and J 4 bases short, with 13 bases between. The CDR3 length is 13 residues. Germline lookup yields CDR1 GTSNPN and CDR2 SVGIG (reference sequence). The entire variable domain, with the rest obtained from reference TRBV30 and TRBJ2-3, is as follows: SQTIHQWPATLVQPVGSPLSLECTVEGTSNPNLYWYRQAAGRGLQLLFYSVGIGQISSEVPQNLSASRPQDRQFILSSKKLLLSDSGFYLCAWLPSGSDTQYFGPGTRLTVL.

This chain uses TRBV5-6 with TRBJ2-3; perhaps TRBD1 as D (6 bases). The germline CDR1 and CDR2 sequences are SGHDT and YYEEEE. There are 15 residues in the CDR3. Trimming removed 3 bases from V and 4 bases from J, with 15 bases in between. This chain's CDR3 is CASSSFQGRADTQYF. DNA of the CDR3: TGTGCCAGCAGCTCCTTTCAGGGGCGTGCAGATACGCAGTATTTT.

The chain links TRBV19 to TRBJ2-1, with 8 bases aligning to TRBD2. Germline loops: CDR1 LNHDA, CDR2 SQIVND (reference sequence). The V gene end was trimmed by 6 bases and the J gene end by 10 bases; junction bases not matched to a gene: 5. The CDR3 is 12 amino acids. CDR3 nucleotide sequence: TGTGCCAGTAGGATGAGCGGGAGCGAGCAGTTCTTC. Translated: CASRMSGSEQFF.

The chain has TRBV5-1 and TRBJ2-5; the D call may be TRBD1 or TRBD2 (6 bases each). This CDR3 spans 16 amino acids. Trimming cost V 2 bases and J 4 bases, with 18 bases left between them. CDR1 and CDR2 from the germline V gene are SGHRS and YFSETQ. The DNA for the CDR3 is TGCGCCAGCAGCTTTTCGGGGGCGTTGAATGGAGAGACCCAGTACTTC. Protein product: CASSFSGALNGETQYF.

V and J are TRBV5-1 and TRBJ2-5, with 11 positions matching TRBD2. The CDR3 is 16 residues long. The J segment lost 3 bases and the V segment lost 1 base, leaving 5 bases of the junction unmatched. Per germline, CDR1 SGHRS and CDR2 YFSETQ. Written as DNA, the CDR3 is TGCGCCAGCAGCTTGCCTAGCGGGGGGTTGGAAGAGACCCAGTACTTC. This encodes CASSLPSGGLEETQYF.

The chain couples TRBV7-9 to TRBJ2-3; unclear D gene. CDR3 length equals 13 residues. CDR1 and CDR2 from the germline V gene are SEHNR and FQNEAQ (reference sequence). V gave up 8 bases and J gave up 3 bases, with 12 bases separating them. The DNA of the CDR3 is TGTGCCAGCGTCACCCCGGCGACAGATACGCAGTATTTT. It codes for CASVTPATDTQYF.

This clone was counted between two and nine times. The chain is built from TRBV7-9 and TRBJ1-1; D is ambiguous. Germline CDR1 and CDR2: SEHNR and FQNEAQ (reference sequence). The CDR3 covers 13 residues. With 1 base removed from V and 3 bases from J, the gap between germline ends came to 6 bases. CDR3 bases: TGTGCCAGCAGCTTAGGCAAGGACACTGAAGCTTTCTTT. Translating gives CASSLGKDTEAFF.

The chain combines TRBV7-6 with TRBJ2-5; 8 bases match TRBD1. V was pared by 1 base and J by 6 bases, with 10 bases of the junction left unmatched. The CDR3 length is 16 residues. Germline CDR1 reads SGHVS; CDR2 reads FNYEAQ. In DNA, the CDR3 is TGTGCCAGCAGCTTAGAGGACAGGGATCATGTAAAGACCCAGTACTTC. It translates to CASSLEDRDHVKTQYF.

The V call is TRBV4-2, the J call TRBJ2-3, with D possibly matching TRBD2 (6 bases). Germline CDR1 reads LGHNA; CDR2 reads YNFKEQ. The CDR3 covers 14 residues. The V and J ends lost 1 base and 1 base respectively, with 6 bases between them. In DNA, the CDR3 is TGTGCCAGCAGCCAAGCTAGCGGCACAGATACGCAGTATTTT. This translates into CASSQASGTDTQYF.